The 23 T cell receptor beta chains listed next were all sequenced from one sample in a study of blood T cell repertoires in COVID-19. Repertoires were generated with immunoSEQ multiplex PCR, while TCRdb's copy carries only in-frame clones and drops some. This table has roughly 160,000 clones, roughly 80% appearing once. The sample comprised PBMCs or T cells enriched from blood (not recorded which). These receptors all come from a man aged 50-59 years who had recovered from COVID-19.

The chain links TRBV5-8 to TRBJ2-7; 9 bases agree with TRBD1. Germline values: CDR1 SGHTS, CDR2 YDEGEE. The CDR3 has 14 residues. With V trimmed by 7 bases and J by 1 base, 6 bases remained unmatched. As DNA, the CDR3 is TGTGCCAGCCGGGGGGACAGGGAGTCCTACGAGCAGTACTTC. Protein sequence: CASRGDRESYEQYF.

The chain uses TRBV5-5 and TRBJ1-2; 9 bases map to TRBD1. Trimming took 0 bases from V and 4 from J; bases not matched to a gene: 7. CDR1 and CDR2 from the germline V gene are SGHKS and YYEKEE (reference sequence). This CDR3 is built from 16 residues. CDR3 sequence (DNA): TGTGCCAGCAGCTTGGAGGACAGGGGACCTTTCTATGGCTACACCTTC. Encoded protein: CASSLEDRGPFYGYTF.

The CDR3 spells CASSPLNGVNEQFF. CDR3 sequence (DNA): TGTGCCAGCAGCCCCCTTAACGGGGTCAATGAGCAGTTCTTC. The V gene is TRBV11-1, the J gene TRBJ2-1, with D possibly TRBD2 on 5 matching bases. V was cut by 5 bases and J by 6 bases, with 14 bases left in between. The CDR3 sequence is 14 residues long. Germline V gene sequence: CDR1 SGHAT, CDR2 FQDESV (reference sequence). Variable domain in full (rest from reference TRBV11-1 and TRBJ2-1): EAEVAQSPRYKITEKSQAVAFWCDPISGHATLYWYRQILGQGPELLVQFQDESVVDDSQLPKDRFSAERLKGVDSTLKIQPAELGDSAMYLCASSPLNGVNEQFFGPGTRLTVL.

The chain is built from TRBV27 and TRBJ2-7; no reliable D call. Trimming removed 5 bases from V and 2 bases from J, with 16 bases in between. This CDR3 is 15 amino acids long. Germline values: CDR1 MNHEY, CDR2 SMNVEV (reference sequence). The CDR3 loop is CASSPATMNAYEQYF. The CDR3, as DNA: TGTGCCAGCAGTCCCGCGACAATGAACGCCTACGAGCAGTACTTC.

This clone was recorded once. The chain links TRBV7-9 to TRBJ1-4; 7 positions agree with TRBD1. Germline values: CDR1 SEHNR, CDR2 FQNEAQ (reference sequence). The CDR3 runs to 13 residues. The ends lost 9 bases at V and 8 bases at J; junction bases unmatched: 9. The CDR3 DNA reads TGTGCCAGTCAAGGGGACAGTAGGGAAAAACTGTTTTTT. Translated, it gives CASQGDSREKLFF.

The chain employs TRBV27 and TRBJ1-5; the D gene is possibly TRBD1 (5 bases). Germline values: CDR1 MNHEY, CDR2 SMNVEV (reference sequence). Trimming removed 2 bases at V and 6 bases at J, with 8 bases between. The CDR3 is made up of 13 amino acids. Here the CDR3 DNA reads TGTGCCAGCAGTTTACGGGGGGGTCAGCCCCAGCATTTT. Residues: CASSLRGGQPQHF.

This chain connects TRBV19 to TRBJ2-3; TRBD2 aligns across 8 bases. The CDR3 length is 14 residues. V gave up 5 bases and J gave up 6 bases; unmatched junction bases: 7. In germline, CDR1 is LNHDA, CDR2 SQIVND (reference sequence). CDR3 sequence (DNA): TGTGCCAGTAGTGACCGGACTAGCTGGGATACGCAGTATTTT. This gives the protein CASSDRTSWDTQYF. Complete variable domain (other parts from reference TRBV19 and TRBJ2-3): DGGITQSPKYLFRKEGQNVTLSCEQNLNHDAMYWYRQDPGQGLRLIYYSQIVNDFQKGDIAEGYSVSREKKESFPLTVTSAQKNPTAFYLCASSDRTSWDTQYFGPGTRLTVL.

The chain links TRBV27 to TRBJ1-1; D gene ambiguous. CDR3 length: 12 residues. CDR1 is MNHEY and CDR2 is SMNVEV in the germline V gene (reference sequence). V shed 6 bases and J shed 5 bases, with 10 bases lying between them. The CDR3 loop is CASRKYGTEAFF. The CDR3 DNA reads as TGTGCCAGCAGAAAGTACGGTACTGAAGCTTTCTTT.

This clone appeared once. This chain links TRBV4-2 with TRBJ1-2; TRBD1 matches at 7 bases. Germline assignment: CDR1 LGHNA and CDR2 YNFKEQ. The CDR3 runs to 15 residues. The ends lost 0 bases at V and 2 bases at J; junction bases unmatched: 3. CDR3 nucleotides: TGTGCCAGCAGCCAAGACCCACAGGGGAACTATGGCTACACCTTC. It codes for CASSQDPQGNYGYTF.

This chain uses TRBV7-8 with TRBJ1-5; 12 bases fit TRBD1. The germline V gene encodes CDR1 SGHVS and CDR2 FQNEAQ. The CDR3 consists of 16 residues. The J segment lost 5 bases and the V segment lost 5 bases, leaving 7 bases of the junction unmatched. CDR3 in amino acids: CASSDRGQGAYQPQHF. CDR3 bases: TGTGCCAGCAGCGACCGGGGACAGGGGGCGTATCAGCCCCAGCATTTT.

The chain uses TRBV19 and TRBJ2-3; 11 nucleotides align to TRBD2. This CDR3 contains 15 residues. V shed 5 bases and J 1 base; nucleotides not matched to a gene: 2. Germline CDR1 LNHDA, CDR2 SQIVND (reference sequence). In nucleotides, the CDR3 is TGTGCCAGTAGTGCGACTAGCGGGGGCACAGATACGCAGTATTTT. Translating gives CASSATSGGTDTQYF.

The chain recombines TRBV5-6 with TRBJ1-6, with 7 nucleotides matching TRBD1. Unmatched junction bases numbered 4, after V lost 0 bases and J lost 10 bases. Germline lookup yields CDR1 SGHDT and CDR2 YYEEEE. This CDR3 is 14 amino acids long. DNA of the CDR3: TGTGCCAGCAGCTTGGGACAGGGAAGCTCACCCCTCCACTTT. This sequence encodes CASSLGQGSSPLHF.

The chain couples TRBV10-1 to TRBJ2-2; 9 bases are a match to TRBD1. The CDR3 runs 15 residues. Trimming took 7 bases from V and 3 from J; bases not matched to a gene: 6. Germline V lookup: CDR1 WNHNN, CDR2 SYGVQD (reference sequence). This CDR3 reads CASNAGQGYTGELFF. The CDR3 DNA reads TGCGCCAGCAACGCGGGACAGGGATACACCGGGGAGCTGTTTTTT.

The DNA for the CDR3 is TGTGCCAGCGGCACAGGGTTCAATCAGCCCCAGCATTTT. It encodes CASGTGFNQPQHF. The rearrangement uses TRBV2 and TRBJ1-5, with a weak D call TRBD1 (6 bases). V gave up 8 bases and J gave up 3 bases, with 11 bases separating them. In germline, CDR1 is SNHLY, CDR2 FYNNEI. CDR3 length: 13 residues.

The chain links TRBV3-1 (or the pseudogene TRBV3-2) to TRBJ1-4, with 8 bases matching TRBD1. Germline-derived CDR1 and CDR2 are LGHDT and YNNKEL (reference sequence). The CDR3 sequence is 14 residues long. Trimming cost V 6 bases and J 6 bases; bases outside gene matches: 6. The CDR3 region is CASSLQGGHEKLFF. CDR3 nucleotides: TGTGCCAGCAGTCTACAGGGGGGTCATGAAAAACTGTTTTTT.

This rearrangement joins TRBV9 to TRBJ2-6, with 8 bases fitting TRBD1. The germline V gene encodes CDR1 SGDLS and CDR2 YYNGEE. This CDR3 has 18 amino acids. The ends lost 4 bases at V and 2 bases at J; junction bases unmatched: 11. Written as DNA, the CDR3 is TGTGCCAGCAGCCCATGGGACAGGAGATTCCCTGGGGCCAACGTCCTGACTTTC. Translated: CASSPWDRRFPGANVLTF.

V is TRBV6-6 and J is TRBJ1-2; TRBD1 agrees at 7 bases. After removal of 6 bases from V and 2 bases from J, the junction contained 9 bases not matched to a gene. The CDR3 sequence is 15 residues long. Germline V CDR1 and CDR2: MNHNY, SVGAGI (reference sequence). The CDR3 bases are TGTGCCAGCAGCCCCGACAGGGCTTGGAACTATGGCTACACCTTC. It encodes CASSPDRAWNYGYTF.

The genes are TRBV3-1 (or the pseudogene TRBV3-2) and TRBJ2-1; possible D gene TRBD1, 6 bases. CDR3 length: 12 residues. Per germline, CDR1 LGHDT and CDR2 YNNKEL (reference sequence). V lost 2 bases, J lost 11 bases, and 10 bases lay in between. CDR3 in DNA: TGTGCCAGCAGCCAAAGCAGGGGTAAGCAGTTCTTC. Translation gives CASSQSRGKQFF.

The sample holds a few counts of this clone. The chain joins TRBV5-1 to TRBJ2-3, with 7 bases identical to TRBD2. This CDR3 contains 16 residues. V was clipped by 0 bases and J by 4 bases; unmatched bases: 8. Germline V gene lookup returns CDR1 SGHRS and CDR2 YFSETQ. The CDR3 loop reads CASSLGRTRKADTQYF. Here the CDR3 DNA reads TGCGCCAGCAGCTTGGGTAGGACTAGGAAGGCAGATACGCAGTATTTT.

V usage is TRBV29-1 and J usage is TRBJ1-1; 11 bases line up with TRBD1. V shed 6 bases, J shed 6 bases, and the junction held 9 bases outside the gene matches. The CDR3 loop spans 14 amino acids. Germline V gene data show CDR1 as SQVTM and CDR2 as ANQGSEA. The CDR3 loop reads CSVGIGQGAPEAFF. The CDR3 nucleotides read TGCAGCGTGGGGATTGGACAGGGGGCGCCTGAAGCTTTCTTT.

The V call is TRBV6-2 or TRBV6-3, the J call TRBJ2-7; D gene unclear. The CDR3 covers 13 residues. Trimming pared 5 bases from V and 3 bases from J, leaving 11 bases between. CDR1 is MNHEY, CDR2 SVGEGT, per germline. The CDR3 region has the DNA TGTGCCAGCAGTCGACCGTCGGGCTACGAGCAGTACTTC. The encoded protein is CASSRPSGYEQYF.

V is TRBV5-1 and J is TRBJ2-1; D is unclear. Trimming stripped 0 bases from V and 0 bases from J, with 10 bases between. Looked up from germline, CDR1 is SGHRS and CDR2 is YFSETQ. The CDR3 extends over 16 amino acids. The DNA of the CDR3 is TGCGCCAGCAGCTTGGCCCGGTGGAGCTCCTACAATGAGCAGTTCTTC. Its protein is CASSLARWSSYNEQFF. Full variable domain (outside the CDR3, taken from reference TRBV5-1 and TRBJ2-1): KAGVTQTPRYLIKTRGQQVTLSCSPISGHRSVSWYQQTPGQGLQFLFEYFSETQRNKGNFPGRFSGRQFSNSRSEMNVSTLELGDSALYLCASSLARWSSYNEQFFGPGTRLTVL.

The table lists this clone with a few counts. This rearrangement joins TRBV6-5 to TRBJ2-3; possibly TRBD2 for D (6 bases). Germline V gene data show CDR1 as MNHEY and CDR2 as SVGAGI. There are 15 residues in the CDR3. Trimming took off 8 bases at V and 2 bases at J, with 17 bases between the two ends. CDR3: CASGTGTSYTDTQYF. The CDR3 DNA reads TGTGCCAGCGGAACCGGGACTTCCTACACAGATACGCAGTATTTT.